Sequencing of this T cell receptor beta chain was carried out in a study of T cells in Graves' hyperthyroidism and ophthalmopathy. About the research overall: Any treatment followed the collection of peripheral blood at initial diagnosis.

The table lists this clonotype with a few counts. J gave up 4 bases and V 5 bases, and 13 bases lay outside the gene matches. Germline V gene data show CDR1 as GTSNPN and CDR2 as SVGIG (reference sequence). This CDR3 has 16 amino acids. Patients aged 18 to 65 had newly diagnosed hyperthyroidism of under 2 months' duration. PBMCs were sourced from around 10 ml fresh peripheral blood. The CDR3 regions of TCR beta were amplified from RNA transcripts. An initial round of RT-PCR targeting the TCR CDR3 relied on the HTBI primer set. MiXCR, run by TCRdb on the multiplex PCR reads, gives a single entry per CDR3 protein. Of approximately 370,000 distinct CDR3 sequences in the sample, about 18% were seen once.

The chain carries TRBV30 and TRBJ1-2; TRBD1 matches at 10 bases. The sample was blood. The sequence came from a woman in her thirties with Graves' hyperthyroidism that later progressed to Graves' ophthalmopathy. The CDR3 is CAWENWGQGPLYGYTF. CDR3 DNA sequence: TGTGCCTGGGAGAACTGGGGACAGGGGCCTCTCTATGGCTACACCTTC.